One and the same sample provided the 29 T cell receptor beta chains below, sequenced in a study of human T cells and chemical hapten exposure. One entry per CDR3 protein, called by TCRdb with MiXCR from the RACE reads. The profile shows 100,000 or so distinct CDR3 sequences, 11% of them singletons. Described time point: patch test 1, 2 weeks after DPC sensitization. The treatment is: therapeutic diphenylcyclopropenone sensitization with weekly scalp DPC. The sample in question was whole blood, obtained in connection with sensitization to the hapten diphenylcyclopropenone (DPC). Receptors were obtained from a woman aged 40 to 50 with alopecia areata. Some clones in this sample may be carry-over from other donors' samples.

DNA of the CDR3: TGTCCCCACGCGACAGGGGCAGATAAACCTATGCGGGAAAACATTCAGTACTTC. Translation gives CPHATGADKPMRENIQYF. The J gene is TRBJ2-4, the V gene TRBV6-5; 8 positions match TRBD1. This CDR3 region has 18 residues. CDR1 is MNHEY and CDR2 is SVGAGI in the germline V gene.

This clonotype was observed a few times. This rearrangement joins TRBV28 to TRBJ1-5, with D possibly TRBD1 on 5 matching bases. This CDR3 has 14 amino acids. V was trimmed by 6 bases and J by 7 bases, leaving 16 bases between them. The germline V gene encodes CDR1 MDHEN and CDR2 SYDVKM. The CDR3 sequence is CASRLGPGSQPQHF. DNA for the CDR3: TGTGCCAGCAGATTAGGGCCAGGGAGCCAGCCCCAGCATTTT.

The rearrangement links TRBV7-2 to TRBJ2-2, with D uncertain. The CDR3 totals 15 residues. CDR1 and CDR2 (germline): SGHTA, FQGNSA. V lost 2 bases, J lost 0 bases, and 7 bases lay in between. In DNA, the CDR3 is TGTGCCAGCAGCTTAAGTTGGGCGAACACCGGGGAGCTGTTTTTT. Its translation: CASSLSWANTGELFF.

The chain has TRBV20-1 and TRBJ1-1; TRBD1 agrees at 7 bases. There are 14 residues in the CDR3. V lost 6 bases, J lost 4 bases, and 11 bases stayed unmatched. The germline CDR1 and CDR2 sequences are DFQATT and SNEGSKA (reference sequence). DNA for the CDR3: TGCAGTGCGGATACTACAGGGGTCGGCACTGAAGCTTTCTTT. This encodes CSADTTGVGTEAFF.

The chain joins TRBV5-1 to TRBJ1-2; 7 bases map to TRBD1. Germline lookup yields CDR1 SGHRS and CDR2 YFSETQ. The CDR3 contains 14 residues. Losses at the gene ends were 4 bases for V and 6 bases for J; bases not matched to a gene: 9. Written as DNA, the CDR3 is TGCGCCAGCAGCCGGAGCGCAGGGGGAGATGGCTACACCTTC. It is translated as CASSRSAGGDGYTF.

This clonotype was observed at least ten times. This chain uses TRBV12-3 or TRBV12-4 with TRBJ1-6, with 7 positions matching TRBD1. V lost 5 bases and J lost 7; bases outside the gene matches: 2. There are 13 residues in the CDR3. This CDR3 is CASSPGGNSPLHF. CDR3 coding DNA: TGTGCCAGCAGTCCAGGGGGAAATTCACCCCTCCACTTT.

This clonotype was picked up many times. The rearrangement uses TRBV20-1 and TRBJ1-5; maybe TRBD1 (5 bases). Germline loops: CDR1 DFQATT, CDR2 SNEGSKA (reference sequence). Between the trimmed V and J ends, which lost 3 bases and 4 bases, there was a span of 16 bases. CDR3 length: 15 residues. CDR3 nucleotide sequence: TGCAGTGCTAGTAACGGATGGCCAGGGAATCAGCCCCAGCATTTT. Protein: CSASNGWPGNQPQHF.

This clonotype showed up many times. The rearrangement joins TRBV3-1 to TRBJ1-5; D call uncertain. Trimming cost V 0 bases and J 5 bases, with 5 bases left between them. CDR1 and CDR2 (germline): LGHDT, YNNKEL (reference sequence). The CDR3 extends over 13 amino acids. CDR3 DNA sequence: TGTGCCAGCAGCCAAGACGGAGATCAGCCCCAGCATTTT. It is translated as CASSQDGDQPQHF.

In this sample, this clonotype turned up once. An end of the junction does not agree with germline; a read error may underlie this. The rearrangement joins TRBV6-5 to TRBJ1-3; D perhaps matches TRBD1 (6 bases). Germline V gene data show CDR1 as MNHEY and CDR2 as SVGAGI. CDR3 length: 15 residues. The CDR3 coding sequence is TGTGCCGGCAGTTATGGGACAAGCTCTGGAAACACCATATATTTT. The encoded protein is CAGSYGTSSGNTIYF.

This clonotype was counted a few times. The gene calls are TRBV6-5 and TRBJ2-6; perhaps TRBD2 as D (6 bases). Germline assignment: CDR1 MNHEY and CDR2 SVGAGI. The CDR3 contains 15 residues. The germline V and J ends were trimmed by 5 bases and 2 bases, with 10 bases remaining between them. The CDR3 DNA reads as TGTGCCAGCAGTCCGGAGGGGACTGGGGCCAACGTCCTGACTTTC. Protein: CASSPEGTGANVLTF.

This clonotype was observed at least ten times. The V gene is TRBV11-1, the J gene TRBJ2-1; 14 bases agree with TRBD2. Germline CDR1 SGHAT, CDR2 FQDESV (reference sequence). The CDR3 is 15 amino acids. V dropped 1 base and J dropped 10; count of bases not matched to a gene: 3. The CDR3 DNA follows: TGTGCCAGCAGCTTAGGACTAGCGGGGGGGCGGGAGCAGTTCTTC. It encodes CASSLGLAGGREQFF. Full variable domain (remainder filled in from reference TRBV11-1 and TRBJ2-1): EAEVAQSPRYKITEKSQAVAFWCDPISGHATLYWYRQILGQGPELLVQFQDESVVDDSQLPKDRFSAERLKGVDSTLKIQPAELGDSAMYLCASSLGLAGGREQFFGPGTRLTVL.

The chain employs TRBV18 and TRBJ1-1; D may be TRBD1 (6 bases). Trimming stripped 3 bases from V and 2 bases from J, with 7 bases between. This CDR3 has 13 amino acids. Germline V gives CDR1 KGHSH, CDR2 LQKENI. CDR3 bases: TGTGCCAGCTCACCCGGGACAAACACTGAAGCTTTCTTT. This translates into CASSPGTNTEAFF.

This rearrangement joins TRBV6-2 or TRBV6-3 to TRBJ2-7, with D possibly matching TRBD1 (6 bases). This CDR3 region has 13 residues. Germline CDR1 MNHEY, CDR2 SVGEGT. The germline V and J ends were trimmed by 0 bases and 11 bases, with 14 bases remaining between them. The CDR3 loop is CASSYSSGEREYF. CDR3 in DNA: TGTGCCAGCAGTTACTCCTCAGGGGAGCGCGAGTACTTC.

This clonotype was recorded many times. The chain employs TRBV4-3 and TRBJ2-7; a weak D match, TRBD2 (6 bases). The V end was cut by 4 bases, the J end by 4 bases, with 26 bases between. The CDR3 is made up of 18 amino acids. Germline V gives CDR1 LGHNA, CDR2 YSLEER. The CDR3 nucleotides read TGCGCCAGCAGCCGAGGTGCGGGGAGCGACCGCCTAGCATACGAGCAGTACTTC. Translating it yields CASSRGAGSDRLAYEQYF.

This clonotype appeared many times. The chain recombines TRBV6-2 or TRBV6-3 with TRBJ2-2; 10 bases match TRBD1. After removal of 6 bases from V and 6 bases from J, the junction contained 7 bases not matched to a gene. Germline V gene lookup returns CDR1 MNHEY and CDR2 SVGEGT. The CDR3 has 15 amino acids. In DNA form, the CDR3 reads TGTGCCAGCAGCCCAGGACAGGGGGACGCCGGGGAGCTGTTTTTT. Translated, it gives CASSPGQGDAGELFF.

There are many counts of this clonotype. The chain combines TRBV30 with TRBJ1-4; 7 bases fit TRBD1. CDR3 length equals 14 residues. Trimming at V came to 4 bases and at J to 4 bases, leaving 6 bases not matched to a gene. The V gene's germline CDR1 is GTSNPN and CDR2 SVGIG (reference sequence). The CDR3 DNA reads TGTGCCTGGACCGCGGACAGGCATAATGAAAAACTGTTTTTT. Its translation: CAWTADRHNEKLFF.

The CDR3 reads CSARGFGGPGEQYF. Here the CDR3 DNA reads TGCAGTGCTAGAGGGTTTGGAGGGCCGGGCGAGCAGTACTTC. The chain couples TRBV20-1 to TRBJ2-7; D is possibly TRBD2 (6 bases). This CDR3 region has 14 residues. V gave up 1 base and J gave up 6 bases, with 16 bases separating them. Germline CDR1 and CDR2: DFQATT and SNEGSKA (reference sequence).

This clonotype was detected a few times. This rearrangement joins TRBV12-3 or TRBV12-4 to TRBJ2-7, with TRBD1 matching 10 bases. With V trimmed by 6 bases and J by 4 bases, 6 bases remained unmatched. The length of the CDR3 is 14 residues. The CDR3 nucleotides are TGTGCCAGCAGACAGACAGGGGGCTTATACGAGCAGTACTTC. It translates to CASRQTGGLYEQYF.

The gene calls are TRBV5-4 and TRBJ1-2; D not certain. The CDR3 length is 13 residues. From germline, CDR1 is SGHNT and CDR2 YYREEE (reference sequence). Trimming shortened V by 5 bases and J by 6 bases, and 14 bases separated the two germline ends. For the CDR3, the DNA is TGTGCCAGCAGGTACCAAGGAATGGATGGCTACACCTTC. It specifies CASRYQGMDGYTF.

This clonotype occurred many times. The chain has TRBV5-6 and TRBJ1-1; no clear D. V shed 4 bases and J shed 0 bases, with 13 bases lying between them. Germline V gene sequence: CDR1 SGHDT, CDR2 YYEEEE. The CDR3 has 15 residues. Here the CDR3 reads CASSPTGVLNTEAFF. The CDR3, as DNA: TGTGCCAGCAGCCCAACCGGGGTCTTGAACACTGAAGCTTTCTTT.

This clonotype has only a few counts. This chain joins TRBV6-2 or TRBV6-3 and TRBJ2-2; a possible D gene is TRBD1 (6 bases). Germline V gives CDR1 MNHEY, CDR2 SVGEGT. This CDR3 spans 18 amino acids. V lost 2 bases to trimming and J lost 0 bases, with 16 bases between them. The CDR3 DNA follows: TGTGCCAGCAGTTACCTACAGGGCAGGCCCGCGAACACCGGGGAGCTGTTTTTT. It codes for CASSYLQGRPANTGELFF.

This clonotype was seen a few times. V is TRBV7-2 and J is TRBJ2-1; 7 nucleotides match TRBD1. The CDR3 length is 16 residues. The ends lost 5 bases at V and 0 bases at J; junction bases unmatched: 7. Germline V gives CDR1 SGHTA, CDR2 FQGNSA. The CDR3 spells CASSRDSPSSYNEQFF. CDR3 nucleotides: TGTGCCAGCAGCAGGGACAGCCCGAGCTCCTACAATGAGCAGTTCTTC. The full variable domain, with the rest looked up from reference TRBV7-2 and TRBJ2-1, is GAGVSQSPSNKVTEKGKDVELRCDPISGHTALYWYRQSLGQGLEFLIYFQGNSAPDKSGLPSDRFSAERTGGSVSTLTIQRTQQEDSAVYLCASSRDSPSSYNEQFFGPGTRLTVL.

This clonotype came up many times. J is TRBJ1-1 and V is TRBV11-2; the D gene is possibly TRBD1 (6 bases). The germline V and J ends were trimmed by 5 bases and 2 bases, with 15 bases remaining between them. This CDR3 region has 15 residues. Germline loops: CDR1 SGHAT, CDR2 FQNNGV. The CDR3 loop is CASSPRQEFNTEAFF. CDR3 sequence (DNA): TGTGCCAGCAGCCCACGACAGGAATTTAACACTGAAGCTTTCTTT.

The chain is built from TRBV12-3 or TRBV12-4 and TRBJ2-3; D ambiguous. Between the trimmed V and J ends, which lost 2 bases and 4 bases, there was a span of 7 bases. The CDR3 has 13 residues. CDR3 in DNA: TGTGCCAGCAGTTTATTTCCCCCAGATACGCAGTATTTT. This sequence encodes CASSLFPPDTQYF.

The sample holds many counts of this clonotype. The chain recombines TRBV29-1 with TRBJ1-2; weak D call: TRBD1 (5 bases). The germline V and J ends were trimmed by 7 bases and 3 bases, with 12 bases remaining between them. The CDR3 extends over 12 amino acids. Germline V gene lookup returns CDR1 SQVTM and CDR2 ANQGSEA. DNA of the CDR3: TGCAGCGCCCGCTCGACAGACTATGGCTACACCTTC. Translating gives CSARSTDYGYTF.

This clonotype came up many times. The chain joins TRBV20-1 to TRBJ2-5; D is tentatively TRBD1 or TRBD2 (5 bases each). The CDR3 is 17 residues long. The V gene lost 3 bases and the J gene lost 4 bases, with 24 bases spanning the gap. Germline V CDR1 and CDR2: DFQATT, SNEGSKA (reference sequence). CDR3 loop: CSARGVGAVGATETQYF. The CDR3 DNA sequence: TGCAGTGCTAGGGGGGTTGGAGCGGTAGGGGCGACAGAGACCCAGTACTTC.

The rearrangement joins TRBV19 to TRBJ2-1; D unclear. The CDR3 extends over 11 amino acids. Germline V CDR1 and CDR2: LNHDA, SQIVND (reference sequence). V shed 8 bases and J shed 9 bases, with 11 bases lying between them. In nucleotides, the CDR3 is TGTGCCAGTTCCAGTGGGTTTGAGCAGTTCTTC. Translation: CASSSGFEQFF.

This clonotype has just a few counts. The rearrangement uses TRBV20-1 and TRBJ2-7, with 7 nucleotides matching TRBD2. There are 15 residues in the CDR3. Germline V lookup: CDR1 DFQATT, CDR2 SNEGSKA (reference sequence). The ends lost 3 bases at V and 0 bases at J; junction bases unmatched: 8. CDR3 sequence reads: CSARPLAEISYEQYF. As DNA, the CDR3 is TGCAGTGCTAGGCCCCTAGCGGAAATCTCCTACGAGCAGTACTTC.

This clonotype has a handful of counts. The chain couples TRBV12-3 or TRBV12-4 to TRBJ1-2, with 9 bases that match TRBD1. This CDR3 is built from 13 residues. V lost 7 bases and J lost 8; bases outside the gene matches: 8. For the CDR3, the DNA is TGTGCCAGCATCTGGGGACAGGGAGGCGGCTACACCTTC. Encoded protein: CASIWGQGGGYTF.